This T cell receptor (beta chain) derives from a study of blood T cell repertoires in COVID-19. As for the study in general: Some COVID-19 samples were acute and others convalescent; all came from the United States, Italy and Spain.

Trimming left V 7 bases short and J 3 bases short, with 13 bases between. The germline V gene encodes CDR1 MDHEN and CDR2 SYDVKM. There are 14 residues in the CDR3. Produced via immunoSEQ multiplex PCR; TCRdb's table is partial and in-frame only. The table lists 150,000 to 200,000 clones, 89% of them singletons. This clonotype was sampled from a man aged 18-30 years who had recovered from COVID-19. This sequence joins TRBV28 and TRBJ1-3; D unresolved. Sample: peripheral blood. The CDR3 is CASITPGGGNTIYF. The CDR3 DNA follows: TGTGCCAGCATTACCCCCGGCGGTGGAAACACCATATATTTT.